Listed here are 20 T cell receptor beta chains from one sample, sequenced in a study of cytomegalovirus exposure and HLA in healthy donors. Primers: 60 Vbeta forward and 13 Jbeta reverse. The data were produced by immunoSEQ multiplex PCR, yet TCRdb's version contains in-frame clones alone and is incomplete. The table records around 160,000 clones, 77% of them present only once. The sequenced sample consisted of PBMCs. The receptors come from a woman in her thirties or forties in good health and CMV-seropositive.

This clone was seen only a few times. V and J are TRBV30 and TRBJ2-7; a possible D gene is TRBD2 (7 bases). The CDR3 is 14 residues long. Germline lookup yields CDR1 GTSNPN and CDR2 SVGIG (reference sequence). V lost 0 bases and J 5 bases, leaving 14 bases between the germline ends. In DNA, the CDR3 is TGTGCCTGGAGTGTAGGGGGAGGGCAGGACGAGCAGTACTTC. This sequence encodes CAWSVGGGQDEQYF.

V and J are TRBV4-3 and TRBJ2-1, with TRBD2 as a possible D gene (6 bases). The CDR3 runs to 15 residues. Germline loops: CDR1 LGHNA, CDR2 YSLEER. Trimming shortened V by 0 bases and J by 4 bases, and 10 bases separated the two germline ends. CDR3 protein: CASSQEVAEYNEQFF. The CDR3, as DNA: TGCGCCAGCAGCCAAGAAGTAGCGGAGTACAATGAGCAGTTCTTC.

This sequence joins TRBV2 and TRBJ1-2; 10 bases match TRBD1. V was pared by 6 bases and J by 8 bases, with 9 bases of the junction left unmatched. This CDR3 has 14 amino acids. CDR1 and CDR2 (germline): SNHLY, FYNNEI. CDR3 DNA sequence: TGTGCCAGCAGACAGACAGGGGGCGTTCAGGGCTACACCTTC. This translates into CASRQTGGVQGYTF.

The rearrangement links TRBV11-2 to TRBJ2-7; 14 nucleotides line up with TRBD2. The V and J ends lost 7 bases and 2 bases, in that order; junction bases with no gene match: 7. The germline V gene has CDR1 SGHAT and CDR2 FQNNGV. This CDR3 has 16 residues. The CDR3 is CASTGSTSGGAYEQYF. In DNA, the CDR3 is TGTGCCAGCACCGGATCGACTAGCGGGGGGGCCTACGAGCAGTACTTC.

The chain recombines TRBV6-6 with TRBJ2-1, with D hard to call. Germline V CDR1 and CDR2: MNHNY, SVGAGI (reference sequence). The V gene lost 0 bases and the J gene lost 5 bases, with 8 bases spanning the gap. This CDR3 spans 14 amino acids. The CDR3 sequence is CASSYSMENNEQFF. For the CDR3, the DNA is TGTGCCAGCAGTTACTCCATGGAGAACAATGAGCAGTTCTTC.

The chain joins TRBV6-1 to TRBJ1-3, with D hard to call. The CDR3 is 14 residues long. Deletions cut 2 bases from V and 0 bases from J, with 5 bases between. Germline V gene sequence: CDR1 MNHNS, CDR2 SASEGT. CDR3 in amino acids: CASSEQDSGNTIYF. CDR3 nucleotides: TGTGCCAGCAGTGAACAGGACTCTGGAAACACCATATATTTT.

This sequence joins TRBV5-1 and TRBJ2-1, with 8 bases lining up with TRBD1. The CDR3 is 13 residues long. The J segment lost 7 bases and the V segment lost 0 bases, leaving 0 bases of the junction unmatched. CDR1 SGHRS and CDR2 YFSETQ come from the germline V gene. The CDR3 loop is CASSLGTGNEQFF. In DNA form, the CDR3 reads TGCGCCAGCAGCTTGGGGACAGGGAATGAGCAGTTCTTC. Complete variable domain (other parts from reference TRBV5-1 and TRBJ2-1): KAGVTQTPRYLIKTRGQQVTLSCSPISGHRSVSWYQQTPGQGLQFLFEYFSETQRNKGNFPGRFSGRQFSNSRSEMNVSTLELGDSALYLCASSLGTGNEQFFGPGTRLTVL.

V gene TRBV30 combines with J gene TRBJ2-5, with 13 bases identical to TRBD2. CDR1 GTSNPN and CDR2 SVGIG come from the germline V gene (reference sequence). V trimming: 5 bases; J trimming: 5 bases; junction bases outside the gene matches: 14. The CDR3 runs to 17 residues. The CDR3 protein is CAWGTSGAQRRLETQYF. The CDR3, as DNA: TGTGCCTGGGGGACTAGCGGGGCCCAGCGAAGGTTGGAGACCCAGTACTTC.

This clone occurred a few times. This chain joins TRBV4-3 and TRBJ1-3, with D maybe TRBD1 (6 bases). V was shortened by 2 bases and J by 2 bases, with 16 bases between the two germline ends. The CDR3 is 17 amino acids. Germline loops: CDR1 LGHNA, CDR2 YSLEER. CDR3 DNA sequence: TGCGCCAGCAGCCAATTCTACAGGGAGGGGACTGGAAACACCATATATTTT. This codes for CASSQFYREGTGNTIYF.

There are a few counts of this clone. The CDR3 bases are TGCGCCAGCAGCCAAGATCCCCAGAGGGCTGGAGGGTCTTCTCAAGAGACCCAGTACTTC. Protein sequence: CASSQDPQRAGGSSQETQYF. The chain joins TRBV4-3 to TRBJ2-5, with D possibly being TRBD2 (6 bases). The CDR3 runs 20 residues. Germline CDR1 reads LGHNA; CDR2 reads YSLEER. The ends were cut back, 0 bases at V and 2 bases at J, with 25 bases in the middle.

CDR3 in amino acids: CSVFSGQVPNTEAFF. The CDR3 DNA follows: TGCAGCGTTTTTTCCGGACAGGTCCCGAACACTGAAGCTTTCTTT. The chain has TRBV29-1 and TRBJ1-1; 7 positions match TRBD1. The germline gives CDR1 SQVTM, CDR2 ANQGSEA. The CDR3 sequence is 15 residues long. With V trimmed by 5 bases and J by 1 base, 10 bases remained unmatched.

The chain's CDR3 is CATMDRGPSPLHF. The CDR3 DNA reads TGTGCCACCATGGACAGGGGGCCCTCACCCCTCCACTTT. The chain joins TRBV7-8 to TRBJ1-6; 11 bases are a match to TRBD1. Germline-derived CDR1 and CDR2 are SGHVS and FQNEAQ. CDR3 size: 13 residues. Trimming removed 10 bases from V and 10 bases from J; junction bases left unmatched: 6.

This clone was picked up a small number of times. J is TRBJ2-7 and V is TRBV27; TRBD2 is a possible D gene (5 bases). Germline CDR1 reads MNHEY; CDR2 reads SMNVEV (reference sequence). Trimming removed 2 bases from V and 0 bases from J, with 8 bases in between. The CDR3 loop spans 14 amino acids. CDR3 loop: CASSLGSDSYEQYF. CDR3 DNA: TGTGCCAGCAGTTTAGGTAGCGACTCCTACGAGCAGTACTTC.

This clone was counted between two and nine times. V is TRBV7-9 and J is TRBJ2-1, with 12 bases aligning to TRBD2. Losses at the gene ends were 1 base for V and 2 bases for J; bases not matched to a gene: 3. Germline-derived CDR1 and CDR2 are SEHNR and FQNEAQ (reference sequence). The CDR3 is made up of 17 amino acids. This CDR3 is CASSLGLAGDPYNEQFF. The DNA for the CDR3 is TGTGCCAGCAGCTTAGGACTAGCGGGAGACCCCTACAATGAGCAGTTCTTC.

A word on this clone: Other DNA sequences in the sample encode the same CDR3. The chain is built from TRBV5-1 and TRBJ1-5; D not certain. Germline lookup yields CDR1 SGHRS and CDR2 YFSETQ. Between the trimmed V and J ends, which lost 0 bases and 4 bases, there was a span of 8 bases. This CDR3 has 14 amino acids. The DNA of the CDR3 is TGCGCCAGCAGCTTGGGGACGGGGAATCAGCCCCAGCATTTT. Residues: CASSLGTGNQPQHF.

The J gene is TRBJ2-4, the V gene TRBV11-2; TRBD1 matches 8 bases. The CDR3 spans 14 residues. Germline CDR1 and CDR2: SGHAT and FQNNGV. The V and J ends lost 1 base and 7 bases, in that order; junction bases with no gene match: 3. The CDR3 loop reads CASSLGQGANIQYF. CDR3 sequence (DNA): TGTGCCAGCAGCTTAGGTCAGGGGGCCAACATTCAGTACTTC.

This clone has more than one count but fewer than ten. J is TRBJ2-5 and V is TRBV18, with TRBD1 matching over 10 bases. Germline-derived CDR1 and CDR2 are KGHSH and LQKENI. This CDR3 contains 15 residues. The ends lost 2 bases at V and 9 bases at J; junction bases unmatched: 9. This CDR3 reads CASSPGTGEGKAQYF. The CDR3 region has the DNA TGTGCCAGCTCACCAGGGACAGGGGAAGGAAAAGCCCAGTACTTC.

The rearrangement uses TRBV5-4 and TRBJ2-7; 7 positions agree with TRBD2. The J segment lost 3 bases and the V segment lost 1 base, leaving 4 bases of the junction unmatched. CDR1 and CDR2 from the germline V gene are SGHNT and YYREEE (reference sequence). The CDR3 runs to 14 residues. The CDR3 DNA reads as TGTGCCAGCAGCTTGCGGGGGGTGAACTACGAGCAGTACTTC. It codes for CASSLRGVNYEQYF. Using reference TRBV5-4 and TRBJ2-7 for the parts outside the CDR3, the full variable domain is ETGVTQSPTHLIKTRGQQVTLRCSSQSGHNTVSWYQQALGQGPQFIFQYYREEENGRGNFPPRFSGLQFPNYSSELNVNALELDDSALYLCASSLRGVNYEQYFGPGTRLTVT.

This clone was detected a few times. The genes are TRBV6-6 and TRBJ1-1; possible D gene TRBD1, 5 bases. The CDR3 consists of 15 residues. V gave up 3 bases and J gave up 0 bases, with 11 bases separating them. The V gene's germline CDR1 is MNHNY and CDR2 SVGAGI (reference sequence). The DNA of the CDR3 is TGTGCCAGCAGTTATCAGGGAGGGGTGAACACTGAAGCTTTCTTT. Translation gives CASSYQGGVNTEAFF.

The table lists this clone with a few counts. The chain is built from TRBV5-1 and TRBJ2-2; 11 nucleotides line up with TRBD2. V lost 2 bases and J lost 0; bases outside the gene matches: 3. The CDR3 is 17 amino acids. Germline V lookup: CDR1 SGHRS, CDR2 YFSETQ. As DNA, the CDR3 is TGCGCCAGCAGCTTACCGGGACTAGCGGCGAACACCGGGGAGCTGTTTTTT. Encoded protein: CASSLPGLAANTGELFF.